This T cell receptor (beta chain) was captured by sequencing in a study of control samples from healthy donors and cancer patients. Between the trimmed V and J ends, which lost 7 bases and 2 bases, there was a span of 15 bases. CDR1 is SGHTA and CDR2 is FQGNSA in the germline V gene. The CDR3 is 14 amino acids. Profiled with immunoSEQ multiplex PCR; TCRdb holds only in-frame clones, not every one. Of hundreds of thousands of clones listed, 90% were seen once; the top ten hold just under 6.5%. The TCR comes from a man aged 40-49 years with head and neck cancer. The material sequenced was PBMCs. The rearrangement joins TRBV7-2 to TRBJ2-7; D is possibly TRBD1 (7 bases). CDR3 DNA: TGTGCCAGCACAAATCGCAGGGGGGCCTACGAGCAGTACTTC. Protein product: CASTNRRGAYEQYF.